This T cell receptor (beta chain) was observed in a study of blood T cell repertoires in COVID-19. The overall study: The United States, Italy and Spain provided the acute and convalescent COVID-19 samples. Sources were T cells, B-cell-depleted T cells, or PBMCs; the material itself was cDNA or gDNA.

As handled by the study authors: Amplifying reference gene primers gave estimates of nucleated cell counts. Measured with immunoSEQ multiplex PCR; TCRdb has only the in-frame clones, and not every one. V, J and clone size are taken as reported in that table, and D and trimming were inferred from the DNA itself. The data contain tens of thousands of clones, about 90% of them singletons. This clonotype was obtained from an elderly woman with acute or convalescent COVID-19. The sequenced material came from peripheral blood.

The CDR3, as DNA: TGTGCCAGCAGCTTGGATCTGGGTAGCGGCTACAATGAGCAGTTCTTC. Amino acid sequence: CASSLDLGSGYNEQFF. The V call is TRBV5-6, the J call TRBJ2-1; maybe TRBD2 (6 bases). Per the germline V gene, CDR1 is SGHDT and CDR2 is YYEEEE. CDR3 size: 16 residues. The V end was cut by 0 bases, the J end by 3 bases, with 13 bases between.